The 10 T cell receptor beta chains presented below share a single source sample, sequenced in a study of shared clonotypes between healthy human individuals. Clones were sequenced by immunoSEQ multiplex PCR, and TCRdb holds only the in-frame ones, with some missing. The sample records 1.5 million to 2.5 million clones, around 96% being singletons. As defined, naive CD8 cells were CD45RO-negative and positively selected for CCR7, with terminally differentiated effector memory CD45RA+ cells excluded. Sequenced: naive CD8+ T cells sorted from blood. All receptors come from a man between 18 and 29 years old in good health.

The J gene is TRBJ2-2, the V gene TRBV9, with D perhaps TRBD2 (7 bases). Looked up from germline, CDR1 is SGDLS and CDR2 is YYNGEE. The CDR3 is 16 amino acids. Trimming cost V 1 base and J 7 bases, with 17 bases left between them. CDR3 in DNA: TGTGCCAGCAGCGTATACCCACGGGGGGCGGACGGGGAGCTGTTTTTT. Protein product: CASSVYPRGADGELFF.

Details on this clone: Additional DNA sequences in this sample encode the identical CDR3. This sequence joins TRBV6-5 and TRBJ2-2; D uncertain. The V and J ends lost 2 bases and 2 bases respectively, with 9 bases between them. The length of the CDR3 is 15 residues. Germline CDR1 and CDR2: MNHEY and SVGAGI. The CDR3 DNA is TGTGCCAGCAGTTACAGTGCAGGAAACACCGGGGAGCTGTTTTTT. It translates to CASSYSAGNTGELFF.

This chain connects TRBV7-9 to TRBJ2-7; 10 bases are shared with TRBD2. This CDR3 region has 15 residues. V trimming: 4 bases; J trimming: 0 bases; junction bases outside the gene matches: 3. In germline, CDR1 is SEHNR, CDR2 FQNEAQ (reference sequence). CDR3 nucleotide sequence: TGTGCCAGCAGCTCAGCTAGCGGGAGCTCCTACGAGCAGTACTTC. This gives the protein CASSSASGSSYEQYF.

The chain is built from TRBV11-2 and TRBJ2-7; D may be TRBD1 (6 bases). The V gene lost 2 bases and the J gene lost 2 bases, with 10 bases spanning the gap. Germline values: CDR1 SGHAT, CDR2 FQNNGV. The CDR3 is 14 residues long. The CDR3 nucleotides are TGTGCCAGCAGCTTACCAGGGGTGACCTACGAGCAGTACTTC. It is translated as CASSLPGVTYEQYF.

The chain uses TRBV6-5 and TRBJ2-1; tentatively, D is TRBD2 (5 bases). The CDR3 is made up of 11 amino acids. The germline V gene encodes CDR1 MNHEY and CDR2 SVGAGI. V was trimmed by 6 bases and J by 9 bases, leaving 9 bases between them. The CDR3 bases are TGTGCCAGCAGCGACTATCGTGAGCAGTTCTTC. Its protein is CASSDYREQFF.

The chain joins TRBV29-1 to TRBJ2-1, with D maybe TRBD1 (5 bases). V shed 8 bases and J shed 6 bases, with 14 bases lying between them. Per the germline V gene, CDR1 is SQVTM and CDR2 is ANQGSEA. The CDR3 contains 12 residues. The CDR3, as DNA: TGCAGCAGCAGAAGGGGCGGCAATGAGCAGTTCTTC. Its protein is CSSRRGGNEQFF.

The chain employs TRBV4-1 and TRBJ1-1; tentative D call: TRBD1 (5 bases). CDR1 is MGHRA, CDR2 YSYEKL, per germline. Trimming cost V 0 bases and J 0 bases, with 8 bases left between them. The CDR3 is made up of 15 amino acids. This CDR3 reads CASSQDKGMNTEAFF. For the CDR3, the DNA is TGCGCCAGCAGCCAAGATAAGGGGATGAACACTGAAGCTTTCTTT.

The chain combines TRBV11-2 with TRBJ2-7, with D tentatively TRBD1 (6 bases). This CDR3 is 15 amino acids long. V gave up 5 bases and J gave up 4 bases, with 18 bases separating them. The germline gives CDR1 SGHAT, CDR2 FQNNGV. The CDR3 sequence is CASSPSRDTGYEQYF. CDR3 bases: TGTGCCAGCAGCCCTAGCCGGGACACGGGGTACGAGCAGTACTTC.

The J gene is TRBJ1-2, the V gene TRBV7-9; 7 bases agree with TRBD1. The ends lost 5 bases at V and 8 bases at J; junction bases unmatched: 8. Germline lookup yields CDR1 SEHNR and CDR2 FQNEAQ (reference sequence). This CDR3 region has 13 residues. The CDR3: CASSPTGDWGYTF. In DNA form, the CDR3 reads TGTGCCAGCAGCCCCACAGGGGACTGGGGCTACACCTTC.

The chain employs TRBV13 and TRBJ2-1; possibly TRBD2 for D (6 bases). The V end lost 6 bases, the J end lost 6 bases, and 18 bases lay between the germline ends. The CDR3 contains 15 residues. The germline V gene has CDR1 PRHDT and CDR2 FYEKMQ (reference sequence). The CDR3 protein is CASSHRLVLGNEQFF. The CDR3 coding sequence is TGTGCCAGCAGTCACAGACTAGTGCTCGGCAATGAGCAGTTCTTC.